The 16 T cell receptor beta chains presented below share a single source sample, sequenced in a study of blood T cell repertoires in COVID-19. Only in-frame clones appear in the TCRdb table, and some are missing; sequencing was by immunoSEQ multiplex PCR. Among approximately 300,000 clones listed, around nine tenths were seen once. Sequencing was carried out using peripheral blood. These receptors were collected from a middle-aged man with acute or convalescent COVID-19.

The genes are TRBV27 and TRBJ1-6; 8 nucleotides match TRBD1. The CDR3 is made up of 12 amino acids. The ends lost 6 bases at V and 8 bases at J; junction bases unmatched: 0. CDR1 is MNHEY, CDR2 SMNVEV, per germline (reference sequence). The CDR3 DNA reads TGTGCCAGCAGGGACAGGGATTCACCCCTCCACTTT. Translation gives CASRDRDSPLHF.

This clone appeared a few times. The chain joins TRBV10-1 to TRBJ1-1; no reliable D call. Germline-derived CDR1 and CDR2 are WNHNN and SYGVQD (reference sequence). This CDR3 has 15 residues. Trimming removed 1 base from V and 1 base from J, with 10 bases in between. Here the CDR3 reads CASSEFAGRNTEAFF. In nucleotides, the CDR3 is TGCGCCAGCAGTGAGTTTGCGGGGAGGAACACTGAAGCTTTCTTT.

This clone was recorded once. The chain is built from TRBV3-1 (or the pseudogene TRBV3-2) and TRBJ1-1; D may be TRBD1 (6 bases). This CDR3 is 14 amino acids long. Germline values: CDR1 LGHDT, CDR2 YNNKEL (reference sequence). V gave up 1 base and J gave up 4 bases, with 10 bases separating them. CDR3 DNA sequence: TGTGCCAGCAGCCAAGGTGCGGGGGCCACTGAAGCTTTCTTT. Its translation is CASSQGAGATEAFF.

The chain recombines TRBV5-1 with TRBJ2-3; 7 bases are shared with TRBD1. Per germline, CDR1 SGHRS and CDR2 YFSETQ. Germline trimming cut 1 base from V and 2 bases from J; bases unmatched to any gene: 7. CDR3 size: 16 residues. The CDR3 loop is CASSLTIRGYTDTQYF. The CDR3 DNA follows: TGCGCCAGCAGCTTGACTATCAGGGGGTACACAGATACGCAGTATTTT.

The chain has TRBV9 and TRBJ1-2, with 8 bases fitting TRBD1. CDR3 size: 14 residues. V was pared by 3 bases and J by 1 base, with 2 bases of the junction left unmatched. CDR1 and CDR2 from the germline V gene are SGDLS and YYNGEE. The CDR3 nucleotides are TGTGCCAGCAGCGGACAGGGGAGTAACTATGGCTACACCTTC. Amino acids: CASSGQGSNYGYTF.

This chain joins TRBV25-1 and TRBJ2-2; a weak D match, TRBD2 (6 bases). Germline values: CDR1 MGHDK, CDR2 SYGVNS. There are 16 residues in the CDR3. Trimming left V 3 bases short and J 6 bases short, with 17 bases between. CDR3 loop: CASSDPRSGGAGELFF. CDR3 coding DNA: TGTGCCAGCAGTGATCCCCGTTCCGGGGGAGCCGGGGAGCTGTTTTTT.

The CDR3 region is CASSQLVRGAGDTQYF. The CDR3 coding sequence is TGTGCCAGCAGCCAACTGGTCAGGGGGGCCGGAGATACGCAGTATTTT. This rearrangement joins TRBV3-1 (or the pseudogene TRBV3-2) to TRBJ2-3; D is perhaps TRBD1 (7 bases). With 2 bases removed from V and 5 bases from J, the gap between germline ends came to 17 bases. CDR1 LGHDT and CDR2 YNNKEL come from the germline V gene (reference sequence). The CDR3 spans 16 residues.

The V and J genes are TRBV19 and TRBJ2-6; possible D gene TRBD1, 5 bases. This CDR3 has 16 residues. Germline V gives CDR1 LNHDA, CDR2 SQIVND (reference sequence). The V and J ends lost 7 bases and 0 bases respectively, with 13 bases between them. The CDR3 spells CASTPNGHSGANVLTF. The CDR3 nucleotides read TGTGCCAGTACCCCAAACGGACACTCTGGGGCCAACGTCCTGACTTTC.

V and J are TRBV5-1 and TRBJ1-1; the D is unclear. Germline CDR1 SGHRS, CDR2 YFSETQ. The CDR3 has 15 amino acids. V was clipped by 6 bases and J by 5 bases, with 20 bases between them. The CDR3 bases are TGCGCCAGCACGACTCAAGGGCGTCGGGAAACTGAAGCTTTCTTT. Its translation: CASTTQGRRETEAFF.

V is TRBV7-9 and J is TRBJ2-2; 11 bases line up with TRBD2. With V trimmed by 5 bases and J by 4 bases, 6 bases remained unmatched. The germline V gene has CDR1 SEHNR and CDR2 FQNEAQ (reference sequence). The CDR3 has 16 residues. The CDR3 is CASSPGTSGITGELFF. CDR3 bases: TGTGCCAGCAGCCCGGGGACTAGCGGAATCACCGGGGAGCTGTTTTTT.

The rearrangement links TRBV2 to TRBJ1-2, with D uncertain. The germline CDR1 and CDR2 sequences are SNHLY and FYNNEI. There are 13 residues in the CDR3. Trimming shortened V by 5 bases and J by 5 bases, and 12 bases separated the two germline ends. The CDR3 loop reads CASSLGSTYGYTF. CDR3 DNA sequence: TGTGCCAGCAGTTTGGGCAGCACTTATGGCTACACCTTC.

The rearrangement joins TRBV9 to TRBJ2-5; D unresolved. Trimming left V 0 bases short and J 5 bases short, with 11 bases between. This CDR3 has 14 amino acids. The V gene's germline CDR1 is SGDLS and CDR2 YYNGEE. In nucleotides, the CDR3 is TGTGCCAGCAGCGTAGGGCCGGGTGTGGAGACCCAGTACTTC. It codes for CASSVGPGVETQYF.

The gene calls are TRBV10-1 and TRBJ2-4, with D possibly TRBD2 on 5 matching bases. CDR1 is WNHNN, CDR2 SYGVQD, per germline (reference sequence). The V end lost 0 bases, the J end lost 2 bases, and 8 bases lay between the germline ends. This CDR3 has 15 amino acids. In nucleotides, the CDR3 is TGCGCCAGCAGTGAGTCGAGAGGGCCCAAAAACATTCAGTACTTC. Protein: CASSESRGPKNIQYF.

This clone was recorded only once. The rearrangement joins TRBV5-1 to TRBJ2-3, with TRBD1 identical over 10 bases. This CDR3 contains 15 residues. CDR1 SGHRS and CDR2 YFSETQ come from the germline V gene. Trimming at V came to 4 bases and at J to 4 bases, leaving 6 bases not matched to a gene. CDR3 nucleotide sequence: TGCGCCAGCAGCCCGACAGGGGGCTGGGCAGATACGCAGTATTTT. Its translation: CASSPTGGWADTQYF.

This chain connects TRBV4-1 to TRBJ1-1; 7 bases align to TRBD1. V lost 4 bases and J lost 5; bases outside the gene matches: 22. Germline CDR1 is MGHRA and CDR2 is YSYEKL. CDR3 length: 19 amino acids. Here the CDR3 DNA reads TGCGCCAGCAGCCCCGTGGGGACAGCCGGTCCTGGAGGATGGACTGAAGCTTTCTTT. It is translated as CASSPVGTAGPGGWTEAFF.

The genes are TRBV5-1 and TRBJ2-7, with D perhaps matching TRBD2 (7 bases). This CDR3 comprises 16 residues. Germline CDR1 is SGHRS and CDR2 is YFSETQ. Trimming took off 0 bases at V and 0 bases at J, with 13 bases between the two ends. For the CDR3, the DNA is TGCGCCAGCAGCTTGGCGGGGGGCCTCAGCTCCTACGAGCAGTACTTC. It translates to CASSLAGGLSSYEQYF.